This T cell receptor (beta chain) was recovered during a study of a mutant IDH1 vaccine in newly diagnosed glioma. Study background: Treated patients comprised around 60% males and around 38% females, mean age approximately 42 years. Study outcomes and limitations: There were vaccine-induced immune responses in 90% to 95% of the patients. Pseudoprogression apparently tracked independently of changes in top peripheral T cell clonotypes.

As regards this clone: The antigen remains unidentified.

Assay used: immunoSEQ multiplex PCR; TCRdb lists only in-frame clones, some missing. Among 70,000 to 95,000 clones listed, approximately 80% were seen once. Germline CDR1 is SGHDT and CDR2 is YYEEEE. V was pared by 2 bases and J by 5 bases, with 7 bases between. This CDR3 contains 12 residues. The time point was: baseline, week 1 (first vaccination visit). Described treatment: pre-vaccination baseline after standard-of-care therapy. Donors harbored newly found WHO grade 3 or 4 IDH1-mutant, ATRX-lost astrocytomas. This clonotype was sampled from a man in his forties with glioma. Some clones in this sample may be carry-over from other donors' samples. This specimen consisted of PBMCs, obtained from a glioma patient treated with radiotherapy, temozolomide or both. The rearrangement uses TRBV5-6 and TRBJ2-5, with no clear D. The CDR3 protein is CASSFSSETQYF. The CDR3 DNA sequence: TGTGCCAGCAGCTTTAGTTCGGAGACCCAGTACTTC.